The 19 T cell receptor beta chains presented below share a single source sample, sequenced in a study of CD8 T cells in ankylosing spondylitis. Broader study findings: Ankylosing spondylitis blood seemed to carry a telltale TCR beta motif made of under ten highly homologous variants.

These receptors are not linked to any known antigen. TCRdb redid the calling of the 5' RACE reads with MiXCR, one entry per CDR3 protein. The sample has about 800,000 distinct CDR3 sequences; over 9.5% are singletons. Sequenced input: blood, either unsorted or a sorted T cell fraction (not recorded which). These receptors were collected from a male donor with ankylosing spondylitis.

This clonotype was picked up a small number of times. J is TRBJ2-3 and V is TRBV5-1; D possibly corresponds to TRBD2 (6 bases). Per germline, CDR1 SGHRS and CDR2 YFSETQ. The CDR3 covers 15 residues. Trimming pared 3 bases from V and 1 base from J, leaving 12 bases between. As DNA, the CDR3 is TGCGCCAGCAGCTCCCTGGTAGCGGGCACAGATACGCAGTATTTT. This codes for CASSSLVAGTDTQYF.

This chain connects TRBV19 to TRBJ2-7; TRBD2 might be the D (6 bases). Trimming left V 7 bases short and J 2 bases short, with 15 bases between. CDR1 and CDR2 from the germline V gene are LNHDA and SQIVND (reference sequence). The CDR3 consists of 14 residues. The CDR3 coding sequence is TGTGCCAGTAACCCCGGGACGGGAGCCTACGAGCAGTACTTC. Residues: CASNPGTGAYEQYF.

This clonotype showed up many times. The chain recombines TRBV20-1 with TRBJ2-1, with 7 positions matching TRBD2. The CDR3 runs 13 residues. Trimming at V came to 1 base and at J to 9 bases, leaving 6 bases not matched to a gene. Germline assignment: CDR1 DFQATT and CDR2 SNEGSKA (reference sequence). The CDR3 protein is CSARALARSEQFF. Here the CDR3 DNA reads TGCAGTGCTAGAGCACTAGCGCGGAGTGAGCAGTTCTTC.

This clonotype was recorded a few times. The V and J genes are TRBV20-1 and TRBJ1-2; TRBD1 agrees at 9 bases. CDR1 and CDR2 from the germline V gene are DFQATT and SNEGSKA (reference sequence). With 0 bases clipped from V and 8 bases from J, the junction kept 7 bases outside the gene matches. CDR3 length: 14 amino acids. CDR3 sequence: CSARENRGLAGYTF. The CDR3 coding sequence is TGCAGTGCTAGAGAGAACAGGGGGCTTGCAGGCTACACCTTC.

The sample holds many counts of this clonotype. This chain connects TRBV28 to TRBJ1-4; the D is unclear. The CDR3 sequence is 13 residues long. V shed 6 bases and J shed 5 bases, with 10 bases lying between them. The germline V gene encodes CDR1 MDHEN and CDR2 SYDVKM. CDR3 sequence reads: CASSPPGNEKLFF. In DNA, the CDR3 is TGTGCCAGCAGCCCCCCCGGGAATGAAAAACTGTTTTTT.

This clonotype has ten or more counts. The rearrangement uses TRBV12-3 or TRBV12-4 and TRBJ1-1, with a weak D call TRBD1 (6 bases). Trimming pared 8 bases from V and 4 bases from J, leaving 20 bases between. This CDR3 has 15 amino acids. The CDR3 coding sequence is TGTGCCAGCGGGGCCGGGGGGGGGCGGATCACTGAAGCTTTCTTT. As protein: CASGAGGGRITEAFF.

Only a few counts were recorded for this clonotype. This chain links TRBV20-1 with TRBJ2-7, with a weak D call TRBD2 (6 bases). V gave up 6 bases and J gave up 5 bases, with 14 bases separating them. Per germline, CDR1 DFQATT and CDR2 SNEGSKA (reference sequence). The CDR3 is 12 residues long. The CDR3 DNA is TGCAGTGCAGGAGGGCGGGTAGACGAGCAGTACTTC. Encoded protein: CSAGGRVDEQYF.

This clonotype was detected only a few times. The genes are TRBV6-2 or TRBV6-3 and TRBJ2-1; perhaps TRBD2 as D (5 bases). The V and J ends lost 6 bases and 9 bases respectively, with 12 bases between them. CDR3 length equals 12 residues. CDR1 is MNHEY and CDR2 is SVGEGT in the germline V gene. In DNA, the CDR3 is TGTGCCAGCAGCCGCAGACGGGGTGAGCAGTTCTTC. It codes for CASSRRRGEQFF.

This clonotype appeared a few times. The rearrangement uses TRBV6-1 and TRBJ2-7; 10 bases fit TRBD1. This CDR3 comprises 15 residues. V lost 2 bases, J lost 2 bases, and 3 bases stayed unmatched. The germline gives CDR1 MNHNS, CDR2 SASEGT. CDR3 region: CASSEWDRGAYEQYF. CDR3 DNA sequence: TGTGCCAGCAGTGAATGGGACAGGGGAGCCTACGAGCAGTACTTC.

This clonotype was recorded a few times. The chain is built from TRBV7-2 and TRBJ2-3; 7 bases line up with TRBD2. V was pared by 6 bases and J by 4 bases, with 10 bases of the junction left unmatched. This CDR3 is built from 15 residues. The germline V gene has CDR1 SGHTA and CDR2 FQGNSA. The CDR3 sequence is CASRPGGTGPDTQYF. The CDR3 DNA sequence: TGTGCCAGCAGGCCCGGGGGGACCGGACCAGATACGCAGTATTTT. The full variable domain, in which reference TRBV7-2 and TRBJ2-3 provide the parts outside the CDR3, is GAGVSQSPSNKVTEKGKDVELRCDPISGHTALYWYRQSLGQGLEFLIYFQGNSAPDKSGLPSDRFSAERTGGSVSTLTIQRTQQEDSAVYLCASRPGGTGPDTQYFGPGTRLTVL.

This clonotype was detected a few times. The V call is TRBV13, the J call TRBJ2-4; 8 bases align to TRBD1. The germline V gene encodes CDR1 PRHDT and CDR2 FYEKMQ (reference sequence). There are 14 residues in the CDR3. The ends lost 5 bases at V and 6 bases at J; junction bases unmatched: 6. This CDR3 is CASSPGTGGNIQYF. The CDR3 region has the DNA TGTGCCAGCAGCCCAGGGACAGGAGGAAACATTCAGTACTTC.

This clonotype has just a few counts. This sequence joins TRBV11-2 and TRBJ2-6; D call uncertain. The length of the CDR3 is 18 residues. Per the germline V gene, CDR1 is SGHAT and CDR2 is FQNNGV. Trimming took off 5 bases at V and 0 bases at J, with 17 bases between the two ends. The CDR3 coding sequence is TGTGCCAGCAGCACCTGGGCCCCGACAATCTCTGGGGCCAACGTCCTGACTTTC. Protein sequence: CASSTWAPTISGANVLTF.

The V gene is TRBV20-1, the J gene TRBJ2-3, with D tentatively TRBD2 (5 bases). The germline CDR1 and CDR2 sequences are DFQATT and SNEGSKA (reference sequence). This CDR3 comprises 13 residues. The ends were cut back, 6 bases at V and 2 bases at J, with 12 bases in the middle. In nucleotides, the CDR3 is TGCAGTGCCCCGGACTGGTCCACAGATACGCAGTATTTT. Protein sequence: CSAPDWSTDTQYF.

This clonotype has a count of ten or more. The V and J genes are TRBV20-1 and TRBJ2-5; no reliable D call. The CDR3 consists of 12 residues. Trimming shortened V by 3 bases and J by 4 bases, and 9 bases separated the two germline ends. Germline V gives CDR1 DFQATT, CDR2 SNEGSKA (reference sequence). The CDR3 spells CSASGGRETQYF. The CDR3 coding sequence is TGCAGTGCTAGCGGTGGAAGAGAGACCCAGTACTTC.

This chain links TRBV28 with TRBJ2-4; tentatively, D is TRBD2 (6 bases). This CDR3 comprises 14 residues. In germline, CDR1 is MDHEN, CDR2 SYDVKM. Trimming took 3 bases from V and 8 from J, leaving 14 bases between them. CDR3 sequence: CASSLSGWEDIQYF. In DNA, the CDR3 is TGTGCCAGCAGTTTGTCCGGGTGGGAGGACATTCAGTACTTC.

V usage is TRBV7-8 and J usage is TRBJ2-2, with 7 positions matching TRBD1. V was clipped by 1 base and J by 4 bases; unmatched bases: 6. Germline V lookup: CDR1 SGHVS, CDR2 FQNEAQ. This CDR3 has 16 residues. The CDR3 DNA reads TGTGCCAGCAGCTTAGACGACAGGGCGGTCACCGGGGAGCTGTTTTTT. Protein sequence: CASSLDDRAVTGELFF.

This clonotype was seen at least ten times. V and J are TRBV12-3 or TRBV12-4 and TRBJ1-2, with D tentatively TRBD1 (5 bases). This CDR3 region has 15 residues. V lost 8 bases and J 3 bases, leaving 19 bases between the germline ends. CDR3 loop: CASLPLGWGDYGYTF. The CDR3 DNA reads as TGTGCCAGCCTTCCTCTGGGGTGGGGGGACTATGGCTACACCTTC.

The gene calls are TRBV28 and TRBJ2-5, with D perhaps assigned TRBD1 or TRBD2 (5 bases each). The CDR3 consists of 12 residues. Germline V gives CDR1 MDHEN, CDR2 SYDVKM. With 6 bases removed from V and 2 bases from J, the gap between germline ends came to 7 bases. CDR3 sequence (DNA): TGTGCCAGCAGGGGGACGCAAGAGACCCAGTACTTC. Amino acid sequence: CASRGTQETQYF. The whole variable domain, remainder taken from reference TRBV28 and TRBJ2-5, is DVKVTQSSRYLVKRTGEKVFLECVQDMDHENMFWYRQDPGLGLRLIYFSYDVKMKEKGDIPEGYSVSREKKERFSLILESASTNQTSMYLCASRGTQETQYFGPGTRLLVL.

This clonotype occurred many times. V is TRBV20-1 and J is TRBJ2-1, with 7 nucleotides matching TRBD2. The CDR3 is 12 amino acids. With 2 bases clipped from V and 15 bases from J, the junction kept 10 bases outside the gene matches. Germline V gene sequence: CDR1 DFQATT, CDR2 SNEGSKA (reference sequence). CDR3 residues: CSARRQRGVLFF. For the CDR3, the DNA is TGCAGTGCTAGACGCCAGCGGGGTGTGCTGTTCTTC.